The rows below give T cell receptor beta chains drawn from one sample of a study of STAT5B mutations in CD4+ large granular lymphocyte leukemia. Clones were sequenced by immunoSEQ multiplex PCR, and TCRdb holds only the in-frame ones, with some missing. The table lists approximately 35,000 clones, 68% of them singletons, with roughly 2% in the top ten. The sequencing sample was made of CD4+ T cells from blood buffy coats. These receptors were taken from a human donor in good health. Each CDR3 is given with its conserved first and last residue. Each record gives: D gene, J gene, V gene, clone size, CDR3 protein, CDR3 DNA. The D gene is left open where the match is weak. Expanded clones get a size class; other rows say once, few or many, or leave the size out.

D: TRBD1
J: TRBJ1-2
V: TRBV6-1
size: .
CDR3: CASSEPEGAGYTF
DNA: TGTGCCAGCAGTGAGCCGGAGGGGGCTGGCTACACCTTC

D: .
J: TRBJ1-2
V: TRBV6-4
size: few
CDR3: CASSDSRGGYTF
DNA: TGTGCCAGCAGTGACAGCAGGGGAGGCTACACCTTC

D: TRBD1
J: TRBJ2-1
V: TRBV6-6
size: .
CDR3: CASRSTGGASSEQFF
DNA: TGTGCCAGCAGATCAACAGGGGGCGCTTCTAGTGAGCAGTTCTTC

D: TRBD2
J: TRBJ2-3
V: TRBV4-2
size: .
CDR3: CASSQDSGGTDTQYF
DNA: TGTGCCAGCAGCCAAGATAGCGGGGGCACAGATACGCAGTATTTT

D: TRBD1
J: TRBJ1-1
V: TRBV27
size: .
CDR3: CASSTQSGGGGYTEAFF
DNA: TGTGCCAGCAGTACCCAATCAGGGGGCGGGGGGTACACTGAAGCTTTCTTT

D: TRBD2
J: TRBJ2-5
V: TRBV10-3
size: .
CDR3: CAISNLAGGPGGAQYF
DNA: TGTGCCATCAGTAATTTAGCGGGGGGCCCTGGTGGGGCCCAGTACTTC

D: .
J: TRBJ2-3
V: TRBV11-3
size: .
CDR3: CASSLGTVSTDTQYF
DNA: TGTGCCAGCAGCTTAGGGACGGTGAGCACAGATACGCAGTATTTT

D: .
J: TRBJ2-7
V: TRBV7-9
size: few
CDR3: CASTELQASYEQYF
DNA: TGTGCCAGCACCGAACTACAGGCCTCCTACGAGCAGTACTTC

D: TRBD2
J: TRBJ2-3
V: TRBV5-1
size: once
CDR3: CASSLGSGGAPDTQYF
DNA: TGCGCCAGCAGCTTGGGTAGCGGGGGGGCCCCAGATACGCAGTATTTT

D: .
J: TRBJ2-7
V: TRBV19
size: once
CDR3: CASSMAQNSYEQYF
DNA: TGTGCCAGTAGTATGGCACAGAACTCCTACGAGCAGTACTTC

D: .
J: TRBJ2-1
V: TRBV27
size: .
CDR3: CASSQLGGALDEQFF
DNA: TGTGCCAGCAGTCAACTAGGGGGGGCCTTAGATGAGCAGTTCTTC

D: TRBD1
J: TRBJ2-2
V: TRBV5-6
size: .
CDR3: CASSLTGGTTGELFF
DNA: TGTGCCAGCAGCTTGACAGGGGGCACCACCGGGGAGCTGTTTTTT

D: .
J: TRBJ2-7
V: TRBV7-9
size: .
CDR3: CASSLGVPSYEQYF
DNA: TGTGCCAGCAGCTTGGGGGTCCCCTCCTACGAGCAGTACTTC

D: .
J: TRBJ2-7
V: TRBV18
size: .
CDR3: CASSPRQGGTEEQYF
DNA: TGTGCCAGCTCTCCCAGACAGGGAGGGACGGAAGAGCAGTACTTC

D: .
J: TRBJ2-2
V: TRBV5-1
size: .
CDR3: CASSRGGANTGELFF
DNA: TGCGCCAGCAGCCGTGGGGGCGCGAACACCGGGGAGCTGTTTTTT

D: TRBD1
J: TRBJ1-2
V: TRBV18
size: .
CDR3: CASSQDRGQVYGYTF
DNA: TGTGCCAGCTCTCAAGACAGGGGGCAAGTGTATGGCTACACCTTC

D: TRBD2
J: TRBJ2-3
V: TRBV6-1
size: .
CDR3: CASIQRGILTDTQYF
DNA: TGTGCCAGCATTCAGCGGGGGATACTCACAGATACGCAGTATTTT

D: .
J: TRBJ2-1
V: TRBV6-5
size: .
CDR3: CASSYRAYNEQFF
DNA: TGTGCCAGCAGTTACAGGGCATACAATGAGCAGTTCTTC

D: .
J: TRBJ1-2
V: TRBV18
size: once
CDR3: CASSRGESYTF
DNA: TGTGCCAGCTCCCGAGGAGAATCCTACACCTTC

D: TRBD1
J: TRBJ2-3
V: TRBV7-3
size: once
CDR3: CASSLDRGSTDTQYF
DNA: TGTGCCAGCAGCTTGGACAGGGGGAGCACAGATACGCAGTATTTT

D: .
J: TRBJ1-2
V: TRBV11-2
size: .
CDR3: CASNTGFNYGYTF
DNA: TGTGCCAGCAATACAGGGTTTAACTATGGCTACACCTTC

D: .
J: TRBJ1-1
V: TRBV2
size: once
CDR3: CASSELGENTEAFF
DNA: TGTGCCAGCAGTGAGCTGGGCGAGAACACTGAAGCTTTCTTT

D: TRBD2
J: TRBJ2-3
V: TRBV2
size: .
CDR3: CASRGLAGGTDTQYF
DNA: TGTGCCAGCAGAGGACTAGCGGGGGGCACAGATACGCAGTATTTT

D: .
J: TRBJ1-6
V: TRBV7-6
size: few
CDR3: CASSSASQLRSPLHF
DNA: TGTGCCAGCAGCTCAGCCTCCCAATTGCGCTCACCCCTCCACTTT

D: TRBD1
J: TRBJ1-6
V: TRBV6-5
size: .
CDR3: CASRGQGGSSPLHF
DNA: TGTGCCAGCAGGGGACAGGGGGGGAGTTCACCCCTCCACTTT

D: .
J: TRBJ2-5
V: TRBV5-6
size: .
CDR3: CASSSTGGEETQYF
DNA: TGTGCCAGCAGCTCAACAGGGGGGGAAGAGACCCAGTACTTC

D: .
J: TRBJ2-7
V: TRBV7-9
size: .
CDR3: CASSPTAKYYEQYF
DNA: TGTGCCAGCAGCCCGACAGCGAAGTACTACGAGCAGTACTTC

D: .
J: TRBJ1-2
V: TRBV5-6
size: .
CDR3: CASSASGRGYGYTF
DNA: TGTGCCAGCAGTGCATCCGGCAGGGGCTATGGCTACACCTTC

D: TRBD1
J: TRBJ1-2
V: TRBV5-8
size: .
CDR3: CASSITGGDYGYTF
DNA: TGTGCCAGCAGCATCACAGGGGGCGACTATGGCTACACCTTC

D: .
J: TRBJ1-6
V: TRBV7-9
size: .
CDR3: CASSLASGVNSPLHF
DNA: TGTGCCAGCAGCTTAGCCTCCGGGGTAAATTCACCCCTCCACTTT

D: .
J: TRBJ1-5
V: TRBV21-1
size: few
CDR3: CASKTDSNQPQHF
DNA: TGTGCCAGCAAGACAGATAGCAATCAGCCCCAGCATTTT

D: .
J: TRBJ2-3
V: TRBV7-2
size: .
CDR3: CASSNRDTQYF
DNA: TGTGCCAGCAGTAACCGCGATACGCAGTATTTT

D: TRBD1
J: TRBJ2-7
V: TRBV7-8
size: .
CDR3: CASSLEGQTNYEQYF
DNA: TGTGCCAGCAGCTTAGAGGGACAGACGAACTACGAGCAGTACTTC

D: TRBD1
J: TRBJ1-1
V: TRBV19
size: .
CDR3: CASSIGADRVGTEAFF
DNA: TGTGCCAGTAGTATAGGGGCTGACAGGGTAGGCACTGAAGCTTTCTTT

D: TRBD2
J: TRBJ2-7
V: TRBV19
size: .
CDR3: CASSIWGGLAGTYEQYF
DNA: TGTGCCAGTAGTATATGGGGGGGACTAGCAGGAACCTACGAGCAGTACTTC

D: TRBD1
J: TRBJ1-1
V: TRBV9
size: few
CDR3: CASSGTTGRRAEAFF
DNA: TGTGCCAGCAGCGGGACGACAGGGAGAAGGGCTGAAGCTTTCTTT

D: .
J: TRBJ2-7
V: TRBV19
size: .
CDR3: CASSISTGYEQYF
DNA: TGTGCCAGTAGTATCTCGACAGGCTACGAGCAGTACTTC

D: TRBD1
J: TRBJ1-2
V: TRBV5-1
size: .
CDR3: CASSLAKTGGDYGYTF
DNA: TGCGCCAGCAGCTTGGCCAAGACAGGGGGCGACTATGGCTACACCTTC

D: TRBD1
J: TRBJ1-2
V: TRBV11-2
size: .
CDR3: CASRAPGTGNYGYTF
DNA: TGTGCCAGCAGGGCCCCCGGGACAGGGAACTATGGCTACACCTTC